These 30 T cell receptor beta chains were sequenced from one sample in a study of T cell repertoires in cytomegalovirus infection. TCRdb processed the reads anew with MiXCR; each CDR3 protein has one entry. The profile shows around 300,000 distinct CDR3 sequences, around 25% of them singletons. No antigens are known for them. The sample was cultured PBMCs, taken from culture after CMV antigen stimulation. All receptors derive from a human donor in good health (CMV status not recorded). Some clones in this sample may be carry-over from other donors' samples.

The chain combines TRBV4-3 with TRBJ1-1; D gene uncertain. The length of the CDR3 is 13 residues. V shed 0 bases and J shed 6 bases, with 8 bases lying between them. Germline loops: CDR1 LGHNA, CDR2 YSLEER. CDR3 sequence reads: CASSQDRRAEAFF. Here the CDR3 DNA reads TGCGCCAGCAGCCAAGATAGACGGGCTGAAGCTTTCTTT.

The sample holds a few counts of this clonotype. This rearrangement joins TRBV29-1 to TRBJ1-1; the D is unclear. This CDR3 is built from 13 residues. CDR1 and CDR2 from the germline V gene are SQVTM and ANQGSEA. V lost 6 bases, J lost 4 bases, and 15 bases lay in between. CDR3 in amino acids: CSVQTRDGTEAFF. CDR3 coding DNA: TGCAGCGTACAGACAAGGGATGGCACTGAAGCTTTCTTT.

This clonotype was detected many times. V gene TRBV7-2 combines with J gene TRBJ2-1; a possible D gene is TRBD2 (5 bases). CDR1 is SGHTA, CDR2 FQGNSA, per germline. The ends were cut back, 1 base at V and 2 bases at J, with 9 bases in the middle. The CDR3 is 15 residues long. The CDR3: CASSLGPGAYNEQFF. DNA of the CDR3: TGTGCCAGCAGCTTAGGTCCCGGGGCCTACAATGAGCAGTTCTTC.

This clonotype turned up a few times. The chain's CDR3 is CASTPGQGVYEQYV. CDR3 DNA: TGTGCCAGCACCCCGGGACAGGGGGTCTACGAGCAGTACGTC. The chain has TRBV7-9 and TRBJ2-7; 11 nucleotides align to TRBD1. This CDR3 region has 14 residues. CDR1 and CDR2 (germline): SEHNR, FQNEAQ (reference sequence). V was clipped by 7 bases and J by 3 bases; unmatched bases: 5.

In this sample, this clonotype turned up a few times. The V and J genes are TRBV6-1 and TRBJ1-5; 9 bases agree with TRBD1. Trimming removed 5 bases from V and 1 base from J; junction bases left unmatched: 9. CDR3 length: 17 residues. The germline gives CDR1 MNHNS, CDR2 SASEGT. The CDR3 DNA reads TGTGCCAGCAGTCCTGGGACAGGGTTAGGCAGCAATCAGCCCCAGCATTTT. It encodes CASSPGTGLGSNQPQHF.

This clonotype was counted only a few times. J is TRBJ2-3 and V is TRBV7-2; D uncertain. The CDR3 has 17 residues. The V end lost 5 bases, the J end lost 3 bases, and 21 bases lay between the germline ends. The germline V gene has CDR1 SGHTA and CDR2 FQGNSA. The DNA of the CDR3 is TGTGCCAGCAGCAAACGAGCCGGGTCGTCGGGTACAGATACGCAGTATTTT. It yields the protein CASSKRAGSSGTDTQYF.

This clonotype showed up many times. The chain carries TRBV7-6 and TRBJ1-1; D may be TRBD1 (6 bases). This CDR3 comprises 14 residues. The V and J ends lost 5 bases and 3 bases respectively, with 13 bases between them. CDR1 is SGHVS and CDR2 is FNYEAQ in the germline V gene. DNA of the CDR3: TGTGCCAGCAGCATAAGGGGGGATGACACTGAAGCTTTCTTT. It is translated as CASSIRGDDTEAFF.

The chain carries TRBV7-3 and TRBJ2-5, with D perhaps TRBD2 (6 bases). The germline V and J ends were trimmed by 0 bases and 5 bases, with 10 bases remaining between them. CDR1 is SGHTA and CDR2 is FQGTGA in the germline V gene. CDR3 length: 14 residues. The CDR3 sequence: CASSLTGSRETQYF. The CDR3 bases are TGTGCCAGCAGCTTAACCGGGAGCAGGGAGACCCAGTACTTC.

This clonotype was seen only a few times. V gene TRBV2 combines with J gene TRBJ2-5; the D gene is possibly TRBD2 (5 bases). Germline V gene data show CDR1 as SNHLY and CDR2 as FYNNEI. Trimming cost V 11 bases and J 3 bases, with 13 bases left between them. This CDR3 is 12 amino acids long. The CDR3 region has the DNA TGTGCCTCTAAGACGGGGAAAGAGACCCAGTACTTC. The encoded protein is CASKTGKETQYF.

At least ten counts were recorded for this clonotype. The chain couples TRBV7-2 to TRBJ1-5; 7 nucleotides align to TRBD1. Germline lookup yields CDR1 SGHTA and CDR2 FQGNSA. The CDR3 is 15 residues long. Trimming removed 5 bases from V and 2 bases from J; junction bases left unmatched: 6. DNA for the CDR3: TGTGCCAGCAGCGCTAGGACAGGTGGCAATCAGCCCCAGCATTTT. As protein: CASSARTGGNQPQHF.

The genes are TRBV5-5 and TRBJ2-1; TRBD2 matches at 8 bases. Trimming removed 1 base from V and 2 bases from J; junction bases left unmatched: 5. Germline CDR1 SGHKS, CDR2 YYEKEE (reference sequence). CDR3 length equals 16 residues. CDR3 nucleotides: TGTGCCAGCAGCTTGTTTACGGGAGGGACCTACAATGAGCAGTTCTTC. Amino acid sequence: CASSLFTGGTYNEQFF. Using reference TRBV5-5 and TRBJ2-1 for the parts outside the CDR3, the full variable domain is DAGVTQSPTHLIKTRGQQVTLRCSPISGHKSVSWYQQVLGQGPQFIFQYYEKEERGRGNFPDRFSARQFPNYSSELNVNALLLGDSALYLCASSLFTGGTYNEQFFGPGTRLTVL.

This clonotype was found once. This chain links TRBV5-6 with TRBJ1-1, with 7 bases lining up with TRBD1. This CDR3 is built from 14 residues. Germline V gives CDR1 SGHDT, CDR2 YYEEEE. V lost 4 bases to trimming and J lost 8 bases; unmatched junction nucleotides: 11. The CDR3 sequence: CASSIEPRDREAFF. The CDR3 coding sequence is TGTGCCAGCAGCATTGAACCCCGGGACAGAGAAGCTTTCTTT.

In DNA, the CDR3 is TGTGCCAGCCGGACCCAGAGGGATTCACCCCTCCACTTT. Its translation: CASRTQRDSPLHF. The V call is TRBV7-2, the J call TRBJ1-6; D is undetermined. Looked up from germline, CDR1 is SGHTA and CDR2 is FQGNSA. V was shortened by 8 bases and J by 8 bases, with 13 bases between the two germline ends. This CDR3 is built from 13 residues.

The V gene is TRBV7-9, the J gene TRBJ1-5; D uncertain. The CDR3 contains 12 residues. The germline V gene encodes CDR1 SEHNR and CDR2 FQNEAQ (reference sequence). V was clipped by 5 bases and J by 3 bases, with 5 bases between them. The CDR3 region has the DNA TGTGCCAGCAGCCCCTACAATCAGCCCCAGCATTTT. It encodes CASSPYNQPQHF.

The gene calls are TRBV4-3 and TRBJ2-3; no definite D call. The CDR3 is 12 residues long. Between the trimmed V and J ends, which lost 0 bases and 8 bases, there was a span of 6 bases. The V gene's germline CDR1 is LGHNA and CDR2 YSLEER. CDR3 sequence reads: CASSQDRATQYF. The CDR3 nucleotides are TGCGCCAGCAGCCAAGATCGGGCTACGCAGTATTTT.

This clonotype has only a few counts. The chain carries TRBV7-9 and TRBJ2-2; 8 bases agree with TRBD1. V shed 1 base and J 0 bases; nucleotides not matched to a gene: 7. Looked up from germline, CDR1 is SEHNR and CDR2 is FQNEAQ (reference sequence). The CDR3 consists of 18 residues. The CDR3 DNA reads TGTGCCAGCAGCTTAGGGCAGGGGGCTGTCGCGAACACCGGGGAGCTGTTTTTT. Its translation is CASSLGQGAVANTGELFF.

In this sample, this clonotype turned up many times. The chain is built from TRBV18 and TRBJ2-1; D is possibly TRBD2 (6 bases). Germline assignment: CDR1 KGHSH and CDR2 LQKENI. The CDR3 totals 12 residues. Trimming removed 5 bases at V and 7 bases at J, with 9 bases between. The CDR3 DNA reads as TGTGCCAGCTCAGCGAGCGGGAATGAGCAGTTCTTC. Protein sequence: CASSASGNEQFF. Full variable domain (rest looked up from reference TRBV18 and TRBJ2-1): NAGVMQNPRHLVRRRGQEARLRCSPMKGHSHVYWYRQLPEEGLKFMVYLQKENIIDESGMPKERFSAEFPKEGPSILRIQQVVRGDSAAYFCASSASGNEQFFGPGTRLTVL.

This clonotype came up many times. The chain has TRBV7-9 and TRBJ1-2, with D perhaps TRBD1 (5 bases). CDR1 SEHNR and CDR2 FQNEAQ come from the germline V gene (reference sequence). The CDR3 length is 11 residues. This CDR3 is CATRGGYGYTF. In DNA form, the CDR3 reads TGTGCTACGCGTGGGGGATACGGCTACACCTTC. The variable domain in full, completed from reference TRBV7-9 and TRBJ1-2, reads DTGVSQNPRHKITKRGQNVTFRCDPISEHNRLYWYRQTLGQGPEFLTYFQNEAQLEKSRLLSDRFSAERPKGSFSTLEIQRTEQGDSAMYLCATRGGYGYTFGSGTRLTVV.

This clonotype has a count of ten or more. The chain combines TRBV7-8 with TRBJ2-7; TRBD2 matches at 9 bases. This CDR3 region has 15 residues. CDR1 SGHVS and CDR2 FQNEAQ come from the germline V gene. With 1 base clipped from V and 3 bases from J, the junction kept 4 bases outside the gene matches. The CDR3 coding sequence is TGTGCCAGCAGCTTAGGTAGCGGGAGTCTCTACGAGCAGTACTTC. It yields the protein CASSLGSGSLYEQYF.

This clonotype has more than one count but fewer than ten. This CDR3 is CASSIQGGNQPQHF. CDR3 nucleotides: TGTGCCAGTAGTATACAGGGGGGCAATCAGCCCCAGCATTTT. The chain has TRBV19 and TRBJ1-5; 7 positions match TRBD1. The CDR3 sequence is 14 residues long. With V trimmed by 2 bases and J by 2 bases, 0 bases remained unmatched. Germline V gene lookup returns CDR1 LNHDA and CDR2 SQIVND (reference sequence).

The chain is built from TRBV12-3 or TRBV12-4 and TRBJ1-1, with D maybe TRBD1 (6 bases). This CDR3 is built from 15 residues. Trimming stripped 7 bases from V and 0 bases from J, with 15 bases between. CDR3 nucleotides: TGTGCCAGCACCAACAGGGACGATATGAACACTGAAGCTTTCTTT. Protein sequence: CASTNRDDMNTEAFF.

The V call is TRBV12-3 or TRBV12-4, the J call TRBJ2-1, with a tentative D call TRBD1 (5 bases). This CDR3 comprises 14 residues. V lost 7 bases and J 9 bases, leaving 19 bases between the germline ends. CDR3 sequence (DNA): TGTGCCAGCACCATTAGGATAGGGGTTGGTGAGCAGTTCTTC. It specifies CASTIRIGVGEQFF.

In this sample, this clonotype turned up a few times. V gene TRBV11-2 combines with J gene TRBJ1-5; 7 bases fit TRBD1. V gave up 5 bases and J gave up 7 bases; unmatched junction bases: 14. This CDR3 has 16 residues. Looked up from germline, CDR1 is SGHAT and CDR2 is FQNNGV. CDR3 bases: TGTGCCAGCAGCCTACATCCCGCAGGGGGACAGCAGCCCCAGCATTTT. It encodes CASSLHPAGGQQPQHF. The full variable domain, rest sourced from reference TRBV11-2 and TRBJ1-5, is EAGVAQSPRYKIIEKRQSVAFWCNPISGHATLYWYQQILGQGPKLLIQFQNNGVVDDSQLPKDRFSAERLKGVDSTLKIQPAKLEDSAVYLCASSLHPAGGQQPQHFGDGTRLSIL.

With regard to this clonotype: At one of its ends the junction is not consistent with the germline gene, which may arise from a read error. V gene TRBV7-9 combines with J gene TRBJ2-4; D possibly corresponds to TRBD2 (6 bases). The CDR3 spans 15 residues. Germline loops: CDR1 SEHNR, CDR2 FQNEAQ (reference sequence). CDR3 amino acids: CASSIAEGLGDIQYF. In DNA form, the CDR3 reads TGTGCCAGCAGCATAGCGGAGGGCCTCGGGGACATTCAGTACTTC.

This clonotype was detected many times. This rearrangement joins TRBV7-2 to TRBJ2-5, with unresolved D. V was trimmed by 5 bases and J by 1 base, leaving 14 bases between them. There are 15 residues in the CDR3. The germline V gene encodes CDR1 SGHTA and CDR2 FQGNSA. In DNA form, the CDR3 reads TGTGCCAGCAGCCATAAAAGGGCGACCCAAGAGACCCAGTACTTC. Translated: CASSHKRATQETQYF.

The gene calls are TRBV12-3 or TRBV12-4 and TRBJ2-7; D is unclear. The CDR3 loop spans 12 amino acids. V was clipped by 1 base and J by 6 bases, with 7 bases between them. CDR3 loop: CASSLDSIEQYF. CDR3 sequence (DNA): TGTGCCAGCAGTTTAGACAGTATCGAGCAGTACTTC.

This clonotype was seen a few times. This chain connects TRBV4-2 to TRBJ2-5; tentative D call: TRBD2 (6 bases). Germline values: CDR1 LGHNA, CDR2 YNFKEQ. The CDR3 runs 15 residues. Trimming removed 1 base from V and 5 bases from J, with 14 bases in between. CDR3 DNA sequence: TGTGCCAGCAGCCAAGGAATGGAACGGGAGGAGACCCAGTACTTC. This sequence encodes CASSQGMEREETQYF.

The genes are TRBV7-2 and TRBJ2-1, with D unresolved. The CDR3 sequence is 15 residues long. Germline lookup yields CDR1 SGHTA and CDR2 FQGNSA. The V and J ends lost 5 bases and 1 base respectively, with 12 bases between them. As DNA, the CDR3 is TGTGCCAGCAGCCCGGAAGCGAGTTCCTACAATGAGCAGTTCTTC. Its protein is CASSPEASSYNEQFF.

V usage is TRBV6-2 or TRBV6-3 and J usage is TRBJ2-7; D not resolved. V was pared by 7 bases and J by 2 bases, with 21 bases between. There are 16 residues in the CDR3. Germline lookup yields CDR1 MNHEY and CDR2 SVGEGT. As DNA, the CDR3 is TGTGCCAGCACCACAATTCCCGGCACCGAAACCTACGAGCAGTACGTC. Translated: CASTTIPGTETYEQYV.

This clonotype was recorded a few times. The CDR3 loop reads CASSRPGLWTGELFF. Here the CDR3 DNA reads TGTGCCAGCAGCAGACCGGGACTGTGGACCGGGGAGCTGTTTTTT. This chain joins TRBV7-9 and TRBJ2-2; D might be TRBD2 (6 bases). CDR1 is SEHNR and CDR2 is FQNEAQ in the germline V gene (reference sequence). The CDR3 spans 15 residues. V was trimmed by 5 bases and J by 5 bases, leaving 15 bases between them.